These 15 T cell receptor beta chains originate from one sample sequenced in a study of cytomegalovirus exposure and HLA in healthy donors. Both 60 Vbeta primers and 13 Jbeta primers went into the PCR. TCRdb's copy holds only in-frame clones and misses some; the assay was immunoSEQ multiplex PCR. The repertoire holds under 150,000 clones, with 75% to 90% as singletons. Input material: PBMCs. Receptors originate from a woman aged 40-49 years in good health and CMV-seropositive.

The chain links TRBV7-2 to TRBJ2-7; D gene ambiguous. V shed 5 bases and J shed 5 bases, with 10 bases lying between them. This CDR3 is 12 amino acids long. Germline-derived CDR1 and CDR2 are SGHTA and FQGNSA. In DNA, the CDR3 is TGTGCCAGCAGCCGAACATACAACGAGCAGTACTTC. It codes for CASSRTYNEQYF.

This rearrangement joins TRBV9 to TRBJ2-7; a possible D gene is TRBD2 (5 bases). V gave up 1 base and J gave up 2 bases, with 13 bases separating them. The CDR3 sequence is 15 residues long. Germline V gene lookup returns CDR1 SGDLS and CDR2 YYNGEE. CDR3: CASSVSVRGPYEQYF. In DNA, the CDR3 is TGTGCCAGCAGCGTATCGGTCCGAGGGCCCTACGAGCAGTACTTC.

The chain is built from TRBV6-1 and TRBJ2-1; the match to TRBD1 covers 7 bases. In germline, CDR1 is MNHNS, CDR2 SASEGT. The CDR3 covers 15 residues. The junction had 11 bases not matched to a gene; V was cut back by 6 bases and J by 6 bases. DNA of the CDR3: TGTGCCAGCAGGGCCCCGACAGGGTGGGGCAATGAGCAGTTCTTC. Its translation is CASRAPTGWGNEQFF.

This chain uses TRBV6-6 with TRBJ1-1; D is possibly TRBD1 (5 bases). This CDR3 has 13 residues. V lost 2 bases and J 4 bases, leaving 8 bases between the germline ends. Germline CDR1 reads MNHNY; CDR2 reads SVGAGI (reference sequence). The CDR3 DNA sequence: TGTGCCAGCAGTTACGGGGGGGGCACTGAAGCTTTCTTT. Its protein is CASSYGGGTEAFF.

The gene calls are TRBV5-1 and TRBJ2-2; possibly TRBD2 for D (6 bases). Germline V gene lookup returns CDR1 SGHRS and CDR2 YFSETQ. V lost 4 bases to trimming and J lost 0 bases, with 16 bases between them. The CDR3 has 17 residues. The CDR3 sequence is CASSTREDPANTGELFF. The CDR3 nucleotides are TGCGCCAGCAGCACCAGGGAGGATCCAGCGAACACCGGGGAGCTGTTTTTT.

This sequence joins TRBV4-1 and TRBJ2-7, with D hard to call. The CDR3 is 16 residues long. V lost 0 bases and J lost 2, with 14 bases in between. Germline V gene sequence: CDR1 MGHRA, CDR2 YSYEKL. In nucleotides, the CDR3 is TGCGCCAGCAGCCAAGAAAGGCAGGCCCTGGCCTACGAGCAGTACTTC. Translating gives CASSQERQALAYEQYF.

The V gene is TRBV13, the J gene TRBJ2-1, with 9 bases fitting TRBD2. Germline V gene data show CDR1 as PRHDT and CDR2 as FYEKMQ (reference sequence). V shed 8 bases, J shed 5 bases, and the junction held 4 bases outside the gene matches. The CDR3 sequence is 13 residues long. The CDR3, as DNA: TGTGCCAGCGGGCGGGGGGGCCACAATGAGCAGTTCTTC. Encoded protein: CASGRGGHNEQFF.

The rearrangement uses TRBV2 and TRBJ1-6, with D possibly being TRBD1 (5 bases). Germline values: CDR1 SNHLY, CDR2 FYNNEI. CDR3 length: 13 amino acids. The V gene lost 9 bases and the J gene lost 4 bases, with 10 bases spanning the gap. DNA for the CDR3: TGTGCCAGGACCCAGGGTTATAATTCACCCCTCCACTTT. It encodes CARTQGYNSPLHF.

This clone was recorded once. The chain uses TRBV7-9 and TRBJ2-5; D is perhaps TRBD2 (5 bases). Germline CDR1 is SEHNR and CDR2 is FQNEAQ (reference sequence). The CDR3 length is 15 residues. V was cut by 4 bases and J by 2 bases, with 14 bases left in between. The CDR3 spells CASSSEGRRQETQYF. The CDR3 bases are TGTGCCAGCAGCTCAGAGGGTCGGAGGCAAGAGACCCAGTACTTC.

The chain has TRBV29-1 and TRBJ1-1; 7 nucleotides line up with TRBD1. The CDR3 contains 14 residues. V was clipped by 5 bases and J by 6 bases; unmatched bases: 12. From germline, CDR1 is SQVTM and CDR2 ANQGSEA. The DNA for the CDR3 is TGCAGCGTTTCCCTTGGCAGGGGGGTCGCTGAAGCTTTCTTT. Translating gives CSVSLGRGVAEAFF.

The J gene is TRBJ1-2, the V gene TRBV6-1; 7 bases align to TRBD1. Per germline, CDR1 MNHNS and CDR2 SASEGT. J was trimmed by 6 bases and V by 4 bases; bases with no gene match: 8. The CDR3 covers 14 residues. CDR3 residues: CASSAPGTVNGYTF. CDR3 DNA sequence: TGTGCCAGCAGTGCTCCCGGGACAGTTAATGGCTACACCTTC.

The V gene is TRBV4-2, the J gene TRBJ2-7; 12 nucleotides agree with TRBD1. The germline CDR1 and CDR2 sequences are LGHNA and YNFKEQ. The CDR3 totals 16 residues. V lost 4 bases, J lost 4 bases, and 8 bases stayed unmatched. The CDR3 region is CASSRSRGQGAYEQYF. The CDR3 DNA reads TGTGCCAGCAGCCGATCTCGGGGACAGGGGGCTTACGAGCAGTACTTC.

V is TRBV5-1 and J is TRBJ2-1; 9 bases fit TRBD1. V lost 0 bases, J lost 6 bases, and 13 bases stayed unmatched. Germline V CDR1 and CDR2: SGHRS, YFSETQ. The length of the CDR3 is 18 residues. The CDR3 DNA is TGCGCCAGCAGCTTGGCCTCCCCTCTCGACAGGGGGGGCAATGAGCAGTTCTTC. It specifies CASSLASPLDRGGNEQFF.

V and J are TRBV5-4 and TRBJ2-1; 10 bases agree with TRBD2. Per germline, CDR1 SGHNT and CDR2 YYREEE (reference sequence). CDR3 length: 16 amino acids. V dropped 3 bases and J dropped 6; count of bases not matched to a gene: 9. This chain's CDR3 is CASSYTAGGRVNEQFF. DNA of the CDR3: TGTGCCAGCAGCTATACAGCGGGAGGGCGGGTCAATGAGCAGTTCTTC.

The chain links TRBV11-2 to TRBJ1-2; D is possibly TRBD1 (6 bases). Germline CDR1 SGHAT, CDR2 FQNNGV. The V gene lost 6 bases and the J gene lost 4 bases, with 21 bases spanning the gap. The CDR3 spans 16 residues. CDR3 bases: TGTGCCAGCAGAATTAGGGGAGGGGGGGGTTTCTATGGCTACACCTTC. Translation gives CASRIRGGGGFYGYTF. Combining the CDR3 with reference TRBV11-2 and TRBJ1-2 gives the whole variable domain EAGVAQSPRYKIIEKRQSVAFWCNPISGHATLYWYQQILGQGPKLLIQFQNNGVVDDSQLPKDRFSAERLKGVDSTLKIQPAKLEDSAVYLCASRIRGGGGFYGYTFGSGTRLTVV.